The clone carrying this T cell receptor beta chain was found many times. No antigen is known for it. From blood, about 250-500 ng of genomic DNA served as TRB template. This sample is part of a study of T and B cells in COVID-19 patients. The overall study: Most recovered patients had mild to moderate COVID-19 treated as outpatients. Study-level findings and limits: Patients with COVID-19 reportedly showed strongly skewed T cell receptor beta variable and joining gene usage. Highly clonal in active COVID-19, TRB repertoires exceeded healthy-donor diversity and richness at recovery.

BIOMED2 TRB-A/B primer pools were used in multiplex TRB PCR. TCRdb independently ran MiXCR on the multiplex PCR reads; one entry per CDR3 protein. The table records more than 20,000 distinct CDR3 sequences, around a third of them present only once. The length of the CDR3 is 14 residues. V was clipped by 3 bases and J by 7 bases; unmatched bases: 2. Per germline, CDR1 SGHDT and CDR2 YYEEEE. Sequenced: blood. The chain joins TRBV5-6 to TRBJ1-6; 9 bases agree with TRBD1. The clonotype originates from a human donor who had recovered from COVID-19. The CDR3 DNA follows: TGTGCCAGCAGCTGGGGACAGGGAAATTCACCCCTCCACTTT. It translates to CASSWGQGNSPLHF.